This T cell receptor beta chain is from a study of cytomegalovirus exposure and HLA in healthy donors. Regarding this clone: Its cognate antigen is unknown.

The germline CDR1 and CDR2 sequences are MNHEY and SMNVEV (reference sequence). This CDR3 spans 14 amino acids. The V and J ends lost 3 bases and 4 bases, in that order; junction bases with no gene match: 4. It was with 60 Vbeta and 13 Jbeta primers that the PCR ran. Some clones are missing from TCRdb's copy, which holds only in-frame ones; the method was immunoSEQ multiplex PCR. Seen here are over 100,000 clones, more than 60% observed once, and the top ten hold approximately 8%. Study results and caveats: Earlier results showed most TCR beta V segments being productive about 87% or about 30% of the time.

This clonotype was sampled from a woman aged 40 to 50 in good health and CMV-seropositive. Sequencing was performed on PBMCs. The gene calls are TRBV27 and TRBJ2-7; 9 bases fit TRBD1. The CDR3 region is CASSLTGGSYEQYF. CDR3 nucleotides: TGTGCCAGCAGTTTGACAGGGGGGAGTTACGAGCAGTACTTC.